This is a list of T cell receptor beta chains from one sample in a study of CD8 T cells in ankylosing spondylitis. TCRdb reanalysed the 5' RACE reads using MiXCR and keeps one entry per CDR3 protein. The sample has 290,000 or so distinct CDR3 sequences; around 21% are singletons. The specimen was blood, either unsorted or a sorted T cell fraction (not recorded which). Source of these receptors: a female donor with ankylosing spondylitis or in good health (not recorded which). The CDR3 runs from the conserved cysteine through the conserved F or W. A D gene is named only where the DNA matches it firmly. Clone sizes are given selectively: once, few, many, or a class where the clone is expanded.

d_gene	v_gene	abundance	j_gene	CDR3nt	CDR3aa
NA	TRBV20-1	few	TRBJ2-5	TGCAGTGCTAGAGCAAACAGGGAGCAAGAGACCCAGTACTTC	CSARANREQETQYF
TRBD1	TRBV7-3	many	TRBJ2-5	TGTGCCAGCAGCCTAGGGACAGGGGTAGGAGAGACCCAGTACTTC	CASSLGTGVGETQYF
NA	TRBV20-1	many	TRBJ2-5	TGCAGTGCTAGATCCCCCGGTGGGCAAGAGACCCAGTACTTC	CSARSPGGQETQYF
NA	TRBV6-2/TRBV6-3	many	TRBJ2-7	TGTGCCAGCAATCACGATGGCATAAACTACGAGCAGTACTTC	CASNHDGINYEQYF
TRBD1	TRBV20-1	NA	TRBJ1-5	TGCAGCGCCGGGACAGGGGGGGGCAATCAGCCCCAGCATTTT	CSAGTGGGNQPQHF
NA	TRBV29-1	many	TRBJ2-3	TGCAGCGTAAATCAGGGTGGGGCAGATACGCAGTATTTT	CSVNQGGADTQYF
TRBD1	TRBV6-5	NA	TRBJ1-6	TGTGCCAGCAGTTACGGGGGCAGGGGGTCGTCACCCCTCCACTTT	CASSYGGRGSSPLHF
TRBD2	TRBV6-5	NA	TRBJ2-3	TGTGCCAGCAGTTTCGGACTAGCTCAGAGCACAGATACGCAGTATTTT	CASSFGLAQSTDTQYF
NA	TRBV25-1	many	TRBJ1-1	TGTGCCAGCAGTGAATGGTCGGAGCCCGAAGCTTTCTTT	CASSEWSEPEAFF
NA	TRBV10-3	NA	TRBJ1-1	TGTGCCATCGGCAGGGCCGAGCAAGCTTTCTTT	CAIGRAEQAFF
NA	TRBV5-5	many	TRBJ1-3	TGTGCCAGCAGCCTTACAGGATCATATGGAAACACCATATATTTT	CASSLTGSYGNTIYF
NA	TRBV20-1	NA	TRBJ2-7	TGCAGTGCTAGTAGGAGAACCTACGAGCAGTACTTC	CSASRRTYEQYF
TRBD2	TRBV28	once	TRBJ2-1	TGTGCCAGCAGTCCACCCGGAGGACTAGCGGGGGTAAATGAGCAGTTCTTC	CASSPPGGLAGVNEQFF
NA	TRBV20-1	few	TRBJ2-4	TGCAGTGCTAGAAGCGGTCTAGCCAAAAACATTCAGTACTTC	CSARSGLAKNIQYF
NA	TRBV5-4	NA	TRBJ2-3	TGTGCCACCCTACCAGGCGGCCCTAGGAGGGCAGATACGCAGTATTTT	CATLPGGPRRADTQYF
NA	TRBV12-5	few	TRBJ1-5	TGTGCTAGTGGTTTGGTACTCGGACAGACCAATCAGCCCCAGCATTTT	CASGLVLGQTNQPQHF
NA	TRBV7-2	many	TRBJ1-3	TGTGCCAGCACCTTAGTATTCGGGGTTTCTGGAAACACCATATATTTT	CASTLVFGVSGNTIYF
NA	TRBV7-2	NA	TRBJ2-5	TGTGCCACCTCTGTTCGGTGGCGAGAGACCCAGTACTTC	CATSVRWRETQYF
NA	TRBV15	many	TRBJ2-1	TGTGCCACCCGGTCGGGGGCCCCCTACAATGAGCAGTTCTTC	CATRSGAPYNEQFF
TRBD2	TRBV28	NA	TRBJ2-7	TGTGCCAGCAGGCCGGGACTAGCCTACGAGCAGTACTTC	CASRPGLAYEQYF
NA	TRBV20-1	many	TRBJ2-2	TGCAGTGCTAAAGGGGACACCGGGGAGCTGTTTTTT	CSAKGDTGELFF
TRBD1	TRBV27	few	TRBJ1-6	TGTGCCAGCAGCCTGGGACAGTCTTTTTCACCCCTCCACTTT	CASSLGQSFSPLHF
TRBD1	TRBV6-5	NA	TRBJ1-2	TGTGCCAGCAGTTTCACAGGGGGCTACGGCTACACCTTC	CASSFTGGYGYTF
NA	TRBV3-1	NA	TRBJ2-3	TGTGCCAGCAGCCAGCAATGGGGGGCGAAAACAGATACGCAGTATTTT	CASSQQWGAKTDTQYF
NA	TRBV29-1	many	TRBJ1-1	TGCAGCGGAGGCCCCGGCGACACTGAAGCTTTCTTT	CSGGPGDTEAFF
NA	TRBV2	NA	TRBJ1-1	TGTGCCAGCAGACAAACAGGGAACACTGAAGCTTTCTTT	CASRQTGNTEAFF
TRBD2	TRBV6-1	few	TRBJ2-2	TGTGCCAGCGGACTAGCGGGGAACACCGGGGAGCTGTTTTTT	CASGLAGNTGELFF
NA	TRBV6-5	few	TRBJ2-7	TGTGCCAGCAGTTCCCCTAAGGCCTACGAGCAGTACTTC	CASSSPKAYEQYF
TRBD1	TRBV6-1	many	TRBJ1-2	TGTGCCAGCAGTAGACAGGGGAAGACTAGGGGCTACACCTTC	CASSRQGKTRGYTF
TRBD1	TRBV11-2	few	TRBJ2-1	TGTGCCAGCAGCGCGGGACAGGGAGCCTACAATGAGCAGTTCTTC	CASSAGQGAYNEQFF
NA	TRBV5-1	NA	TRBJ2-4	TGCGCCAGCAGCTTGGAAACCAAAAACATTCAGTACTTC	CASSLETKNIQYF
NA	TRBV10-3	few	TRBJ2-7	TGTGCCATCAGTGTAAGGGACACCGCTGCCTACGAGCAGTACTTC	CAISVRDTAAYEQYF
TRBD1	TRBV24-1	few	TRBJ2-1	TGTGCCACCAACCTCAGTGTGAGACAGGGAAATAATGAGCAGTTCTTC	CATNLSVRQGNNEQFF
NA	TRBV7-9	many	TRBJ1-1	TGTGCCAGCAGCTTACAGGGTGCGGACACTGAAGCTTTCTTT	CASSLQGADTEAFF
NA	TRBV20-1	many	TRBJ2-4	TGCAGTGCTAGAGATATAAGCCTAGCCAAAAACATTCAGTACTTC	CSARDISLAKNIQYF
NA	TRBV7-2	NA	TRBJ1-1	TGTGCCAGCAGCTTAGACTTTCAGCGCGTCGAAGCTTTCTTT	CASSLDFQRVEAFF
NA	TRBV30	NA	TRBJ1-2	TGTGCCTGGAGTATCGGGTATGGCTACACCTTC	CAWSIGYGYTF
NA	TRBV6-5	NA	TRBJ2-1	TGTGCCAGCAGTTACGGTCTTTCGTCGGGACCAAAGTACAATGAGCAGTTCTTC	CASSYGLSSGPKYNEQFF
TRBD2	TRBV6-1	NA	TRBJ2-1	TGTGCCAGCAGTGGCCTAGCGGGAGGCCGTTTTGGTGAGCAGTTCTTC	CASSGLAGGRFGEQFF
NA	TRBV20-1	few	TRBJ2-4	TGCAGTGCTAGAGCACCTACTCAGCGGCTAGCCAAAAACATTCAGTACTTC	CSARAPTQRLAKNIQYF
NA	TRBV13	NA	TRBJ2-1	TGTGCCAGCAGCTCCCCGTTCAGTAGAAACAATGAGCAGTTCTTC	CASSSPFSRNNEQFF
TRBD1	TRBV4-3	few	TRBJ2-2	TGCGCCAGCAGCCAAGATAGAGGGACAGTAATTACCGGGGAGCTGTTTTTT	CASSQDRGTVITGELFF
NA	TRBV19	few	TRBJ1-2	TGTGCCAGTAGTATTGGGCGGTACTATGGCTACACCTTC	CASSIGRYYGYTF